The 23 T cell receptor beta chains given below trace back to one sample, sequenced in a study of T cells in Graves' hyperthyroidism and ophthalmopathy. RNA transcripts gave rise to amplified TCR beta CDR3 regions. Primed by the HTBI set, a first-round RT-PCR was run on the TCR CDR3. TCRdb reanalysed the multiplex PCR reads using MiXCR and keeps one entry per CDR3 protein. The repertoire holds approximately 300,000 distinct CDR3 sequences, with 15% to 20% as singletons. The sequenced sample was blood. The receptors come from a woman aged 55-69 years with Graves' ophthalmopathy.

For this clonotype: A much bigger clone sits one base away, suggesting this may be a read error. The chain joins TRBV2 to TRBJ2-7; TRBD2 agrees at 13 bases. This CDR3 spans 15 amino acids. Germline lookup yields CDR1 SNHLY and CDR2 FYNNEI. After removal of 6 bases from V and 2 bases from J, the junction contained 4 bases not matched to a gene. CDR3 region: CASRGGLAGPYEQYF. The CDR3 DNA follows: TGTGCCAGCAGGGGGGGACTAGCGGGACCCTACGAGCAGTACTTC.

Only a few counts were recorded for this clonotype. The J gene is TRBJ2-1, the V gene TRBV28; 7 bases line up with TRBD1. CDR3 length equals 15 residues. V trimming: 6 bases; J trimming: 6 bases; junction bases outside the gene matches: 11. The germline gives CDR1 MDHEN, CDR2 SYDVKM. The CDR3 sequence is CASSSYFDRVNEQFF. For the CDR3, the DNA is TGTGCCAGCAGCTCCTACTTCGACAGGGTCAATGAGCAGTTCTTC.

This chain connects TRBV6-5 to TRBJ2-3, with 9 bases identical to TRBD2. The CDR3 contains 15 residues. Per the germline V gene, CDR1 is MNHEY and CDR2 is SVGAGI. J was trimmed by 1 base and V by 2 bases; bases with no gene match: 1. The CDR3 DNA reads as TGTGCCAGCAGTTACGGCGGGAGGGGCACAGATACGCAGTATTTT. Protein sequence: CASSYGGRGTDTQYF.

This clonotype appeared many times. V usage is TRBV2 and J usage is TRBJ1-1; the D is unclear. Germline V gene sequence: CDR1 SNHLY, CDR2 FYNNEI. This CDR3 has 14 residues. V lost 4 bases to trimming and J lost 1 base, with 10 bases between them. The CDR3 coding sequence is TGTGCCAGCAGTGCCCCTGCGGGGAACACTGAAGCTTTCTTT. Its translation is CASSAPAGNTEAFF.

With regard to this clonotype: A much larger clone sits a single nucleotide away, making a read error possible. The CDR3: CASGLSGTGEGYTF. CDR3 coding DNA: TGTGCTAGTGGTTTATCCGGGACAGGGGAGGGCTACACCTTC. V gene TRBV12-5 combines with J gene TRBJ1-2; 10 bases align to TRBD1. This CDR3 has 14 amino acids. Germline loops: CDR1 LGHNT, CDR2 FRNRAP. V lost 3 bases to trimming and J lost 8 bases; unmatched junction nucleotides: 6.

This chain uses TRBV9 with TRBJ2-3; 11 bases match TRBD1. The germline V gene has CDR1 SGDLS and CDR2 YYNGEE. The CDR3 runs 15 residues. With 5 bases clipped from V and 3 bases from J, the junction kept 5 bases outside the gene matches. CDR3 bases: TGTGCCAGCAGTGAGGACAGGGGGCGTACAGATACGCAGTATTTT. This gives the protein CASSEDRGRTDTQYF.

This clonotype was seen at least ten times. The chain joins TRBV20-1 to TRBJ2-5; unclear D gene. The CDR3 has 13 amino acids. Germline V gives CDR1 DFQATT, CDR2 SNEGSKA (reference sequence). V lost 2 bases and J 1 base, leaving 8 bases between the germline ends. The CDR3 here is CSARKGAQETQYF. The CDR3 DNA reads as TGCAGTGCTAGAAAGGGCGCCCAAGAGACCCAGTACTTC.

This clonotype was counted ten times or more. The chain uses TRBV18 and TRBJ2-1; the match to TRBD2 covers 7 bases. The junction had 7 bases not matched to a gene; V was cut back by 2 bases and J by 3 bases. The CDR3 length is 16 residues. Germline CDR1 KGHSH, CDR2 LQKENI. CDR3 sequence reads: CASSPGLAEFYNEQFF. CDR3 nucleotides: TGTGCCAGCTCACCAGGGCTAGCGGAATTCTACAATGAGCAGTTCTTC.

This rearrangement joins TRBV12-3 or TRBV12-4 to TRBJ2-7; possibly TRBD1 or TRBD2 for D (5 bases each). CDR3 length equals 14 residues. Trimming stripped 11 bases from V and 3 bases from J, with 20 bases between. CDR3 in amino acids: CAAIPGDAGYEQYF. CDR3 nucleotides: TGTGCCGCCATCCCCGGGGACGCGGGCTACGAGCAGTACTTC.

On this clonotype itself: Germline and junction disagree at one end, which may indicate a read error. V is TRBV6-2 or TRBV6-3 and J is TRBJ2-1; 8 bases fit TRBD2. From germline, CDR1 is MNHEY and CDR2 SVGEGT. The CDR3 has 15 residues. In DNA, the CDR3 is TGTGCCGGCAGCTCTCGGGTAGCGGGGAATAATGAGCAGTTCTTC. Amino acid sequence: CAGSSRVAGNNEQFF.

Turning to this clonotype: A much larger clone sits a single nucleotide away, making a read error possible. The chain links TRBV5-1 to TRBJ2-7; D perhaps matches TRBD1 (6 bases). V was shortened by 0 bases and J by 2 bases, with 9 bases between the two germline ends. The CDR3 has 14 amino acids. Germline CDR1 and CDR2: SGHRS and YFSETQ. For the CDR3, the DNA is TGCGCCAGCAGCTTGGGGACAGACGCCTACGAGCAGTACTTC. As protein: CASSLGTDAYEQYF.

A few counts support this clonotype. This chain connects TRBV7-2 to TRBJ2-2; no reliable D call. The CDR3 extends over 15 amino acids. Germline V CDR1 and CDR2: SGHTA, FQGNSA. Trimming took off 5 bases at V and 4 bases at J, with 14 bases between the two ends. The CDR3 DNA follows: TGTGCCAGCAGCCGCTCCCCACGGATCACCGGGGAGCTGTTTTTT. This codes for CASSRSPRITGELFF.

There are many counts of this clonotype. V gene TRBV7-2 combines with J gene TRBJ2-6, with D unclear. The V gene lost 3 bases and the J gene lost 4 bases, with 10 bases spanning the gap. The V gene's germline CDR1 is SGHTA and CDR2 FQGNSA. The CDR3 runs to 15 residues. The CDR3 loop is CASSFVVRGANVLTF. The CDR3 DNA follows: TGTGCCAGCAGCTTTGTTGTAAGGGGGGCCAACGTCCTGACTTTC.

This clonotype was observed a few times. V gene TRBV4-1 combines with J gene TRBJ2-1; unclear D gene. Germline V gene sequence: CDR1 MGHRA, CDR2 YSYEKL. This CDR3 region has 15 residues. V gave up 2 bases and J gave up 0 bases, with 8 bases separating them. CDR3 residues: CASSQIRSSYNEQFF. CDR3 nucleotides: TGCGCCAGCAGCCAAATCAGGAGCTCCTACAATGAGCAGTTCTTC.

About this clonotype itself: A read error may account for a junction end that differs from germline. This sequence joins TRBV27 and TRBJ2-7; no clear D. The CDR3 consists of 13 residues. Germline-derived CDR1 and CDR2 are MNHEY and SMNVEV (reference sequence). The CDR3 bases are TGTGCCAGCAGTTTATATTCAAGGTACGAGCGGTACTTC. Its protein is CASSLYSRYERYF.

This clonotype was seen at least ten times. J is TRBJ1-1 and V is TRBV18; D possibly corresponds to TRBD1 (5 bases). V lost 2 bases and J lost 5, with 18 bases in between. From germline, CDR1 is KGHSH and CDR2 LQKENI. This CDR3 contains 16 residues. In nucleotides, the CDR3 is TGTGCCAGCTCACCAACCTATGACAGCCAGATGACTGAAGCTTTCTTT. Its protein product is CASSPTYDSQMTEAFF.

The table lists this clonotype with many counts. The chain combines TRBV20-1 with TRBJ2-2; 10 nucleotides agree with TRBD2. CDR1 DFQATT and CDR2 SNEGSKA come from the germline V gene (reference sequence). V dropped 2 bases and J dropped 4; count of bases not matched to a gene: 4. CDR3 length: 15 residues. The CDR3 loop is CSARRASGSTGELFF. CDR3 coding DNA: TGCAGTGCTAGACGAGCTAGCGGGAGCACCGGGGAGCTGTTTTTT.

The CDR3 is CASSQKGETQYF. The CDR3 DNA is TGCGCCAGCAGCCAAAAGGGAGAGACCCAGTACTTC. This chain connects TRBV4-3 to TRBJ2-5, with D hard to call. Germline V gene lookup returns CDR1 LGHNA and CDR2 YSLEER. The CDR3 has 12 amino acids. Between the trimmed V and J ends, which lost 2 bases and 4 bases, there was a span of 5 bases.

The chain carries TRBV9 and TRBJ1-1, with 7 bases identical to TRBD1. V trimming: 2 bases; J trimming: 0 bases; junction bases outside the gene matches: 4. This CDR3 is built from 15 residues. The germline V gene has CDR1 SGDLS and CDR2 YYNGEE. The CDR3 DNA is TGTGCCAGCAGCGTTACCGGGACAGTGAACACTGAAGCTTTCTTT. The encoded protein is CASSVTGTVNTEAFF.

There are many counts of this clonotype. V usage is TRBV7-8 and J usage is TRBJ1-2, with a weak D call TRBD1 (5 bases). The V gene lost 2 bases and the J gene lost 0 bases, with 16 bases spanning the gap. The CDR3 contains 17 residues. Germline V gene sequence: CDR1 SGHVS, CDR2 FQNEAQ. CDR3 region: CASSLTSGGATNYGYTF. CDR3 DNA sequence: TGTGCCAGCAGCTTAACCTCCGGCGGGGCGACTAACTATGGCTACACCTTC.

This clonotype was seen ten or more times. In DNA form, the CDR3 reads TGTGCCAGCACTTTTGGGTCCGCCACTGAAGCTTTCTTT. Residues: CASTFGSATEAFF. This chain links TRBV28 with TRBJ1-1; no clear D. The germline V gene encodes CDR1 MDHEN and CDR2 SYDVKM. V gave up 7 bases and J gave up 4 bases, with 13 bases separating them. The CDR3 is made up of 13 amino acids. Drawing the rest from reference TRBV28 and TRBJ1-1, the complete variable domain is DVKVTQSSRYLVKRTGEKVFLECVQDMDHENMFWYRQDPGLGLRLIYFSYDVKMKEKGDIPEGYSVSREKKERFSLILESASTNQTSMYLCASTFGSATEAFFGQGTRLTVV.

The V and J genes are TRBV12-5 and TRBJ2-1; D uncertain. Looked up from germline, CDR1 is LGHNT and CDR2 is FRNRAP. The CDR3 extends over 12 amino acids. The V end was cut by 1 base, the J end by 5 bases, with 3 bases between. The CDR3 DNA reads TGTGCTAGTGGTTTGGATAACAATGAGCAGTTCTTC. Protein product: CASGLDNNEQFF.

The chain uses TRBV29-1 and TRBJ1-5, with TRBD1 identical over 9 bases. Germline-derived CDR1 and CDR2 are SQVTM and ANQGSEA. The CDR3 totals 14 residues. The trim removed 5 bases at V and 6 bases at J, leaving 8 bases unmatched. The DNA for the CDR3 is TGCAGCGTTTTAGACAGGGGGACTGGTCAGCCCCAGCATTTT. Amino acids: CSVLDRGTGQPQHF.